A selection of T cell receptor beta chains follows, all from one sample in a study of blood T cell repertoires in COVID-19. Sequenced by immunoSEQ multiplex PCR; TCRdb stores in-frame clones only, minus some. The sample holds some 330,000 clones, approximately 89% seen once. Sequenced material: PBMCs or T cells enriched from blood (not recorded which). The source of these receptors is a man aged 40-49 years in a cohort exposed to, infected with or recovered from COVID-19 (not recorded which). Both conserved end residues are part of each CDR3. The order of the fields is J gene, clone size, V gene, D gene, CDR3 protein, CDR3 DNA. D genes are given only for firm matches. The listing skips clone size in some rows; elsewhere it reads once, few, many or a size class.

TRBJ2-2,few,TRBV11-1,TRBD2,CASSPTGTMNGELFF,TGTGCCAGCAGCCCGACGGGGACTATGAACGGGGAGCTGTTTTTT
TRBJ1-1,-,TRBV5-1,-,CASSWTANGMNTEAFF,TGCGCCAGCAGCTGGACAGCGAATGGAATGAACACTGAAGCTTTCTTT
TRBJ2-3,-,TRBV5-4,TRBD2,CASSFFAGGADTQYF,TGTGCCAGCAGCTTCTTCGCGGGAGGGGCAGATACGCAGTATTTT
TRBJ1-4,-,TRBV10-2,TRBD1,CASRDRGGSNEKLFF,TGCGCCAGCAGGGACAGGGGTGGATCTAATGAAAAACTGTTTTTT
TRBJ1-1,-,TRBV11-3,-,CASSLRGLNTEAFF,TGTGCCAGCAGCCTCAGGGGTCTGAACACTGAAGCTTTCTTT
TRBJ2-3,-,TRBV3-1/TRBV3-2,-,CASSQGLATQYF,TGTGCCAGCAGCCAAGGGCTAGCTACGCAGTATTTT
TRBJ2-7,-,TRBV19,-,CASSKTEDEQYF,TGTGCCAGTAGCAAGACAGAAGACGAGCAGTACTTC
TRBJ1-2,-,TRBV28,-,CASSTTAEGYTF,TGTGCCAGCAGTACTACTGCTGAGGGCTACACCTTC
TRBJ2-7,-,TRBV28,TRBD2,CASSKLAGLDGEQYF,TGTGCCAGCAGTAAACTAGCGGGTCTGGATGGCGAGCAGTACTTC
TRBJ2-7,-,TRBV6-5,TRBD1,CASGQGVFYEQYF,TGTGCCAGCGGACAGGGAGTTTTTTACGAGCAGTACTTC
TRBJ2-7,-,TRBV27,TRBD1,CASSLGTAAYEQYF,TGTGCCAGCAGTTTAGGGACAGCTGCCTACGAGCAGTACTTC
TRBJ2-6,-,TRBV11-2,-,CASSLVQVKGANVLTF,TGTGCCAGCAGCTTAGTTCAGGTTAAGGGGGCCAACGTCCTGACTTTC
TRBJ1-3,-,TRBV28,-,CAGTTGSSGNTIYF,TGTGCCGGGACAACAGGCTCCTCTGGAAACACCATATATTTT
TRBJ1-6,-,TRBV28,TRBD1,CASSPGQALYYSPLHF,TGTGCCAGCAGTCCGGGACAGGCCCTTTATTATTCACCCCTCCACTTT
TRBJ1-1,-,TRBV28,-,CASRPMGASEAFF,TGTGCCAGCAGACCCATGGGGGCGTCTGAAGCTTTCTTT
TRBJ1-2,-,TRBV27,-,CASSITGNYGYTF,TGTGCCAGCAGTATAACAGGGAACTATGGCTACACCTTC
TRBJ2-3,-,TRBV5-6,-,CASSLGVGANTQYF,TGTGCCAGCAGCTTGGGCGTTGGGGCCAATACGCAGTATTTT
TRBJ1-5,-,TRBV18,-,CASSPEGNQPQHF,TGTGCCAGCTCACCAGAGGGCAATCAGCCCCAGCATTTT
TRBJ1-5,-,TRBV7-9,-,CASSPNTGSNQPQHF,TGTGCCAGCAGCCCCAATACAGGTAGCAATCAGCCCCAGCATTTT
TRBJ2-7,-,TRBV28,-,CASSPGDLSSYEQYF,TGTGCCAGCAGTCCGGGAGACTTGAGCTCCTACGAGCAGTACTTC
TRBJ1-2,-,TRBV18,TRBD1,CASSQDRDYGYTF,TGTGCCAGCTCCCAGGACAGGGACTATGGCTACACCTTC
TRBJ2-5,once,TRBV30,TRBD2,CAWMRVGLAVSEETQYF,TGTGCCTGGATGCGCGTTGGACTAGCGGTTTCAGAAGAGACCCAGTACTTC
TRBJ1-6,-,TRBV28,TRBD1,CASSSDRVKRSPLHF,TGTGCCAGCAGTTCCGACAGGGTAAAAAGGTCACCCCTCCACTTT
TRBJ2-2,-,TRBV6-4,TRBD2,CASSDGRDTGELFF,TGTGCCAGCAGTGACGGGAGGGACACCGGGGAGCTGTTTTTT
TRBJ2-3,-,TRBV21-1,-,CASSKDPSGSLSTDTQYF,TGTGCCAGCAGCAAGGACCCGAGCGGGAGTCTTAGCACAGATACGCAGTATTTT
TRBJ1-5,-,TRBV6-1,TRBD1,CASRDRDRDNQPQHF,TGTGCCAGCAGGGACCGGGACAGGGACAATCAGCCCCAGCATTTT
TRBJ1-1,-,TRBV30,TRBD1,CGQGAPTEAFF,TGTGGACAGGGGGCGCCCACTGAAGCTTTCTTT
TRBJ2-7,-,TRBV6-1,TRBD2,CASSEEGGSSYEQYF,TGTGCCAGCAGTGAGGAGGGAGGGAGCTCCTACGAGCAGTACTTC
TRBJ2-3,-,TRBV5-1,-,CASSLGRLADTQYF,TGCGCCAGCAGCTTGGGTCGACTAGCAGATACGCAGTATTTT
TRBJ2-3,-,TRBV18,-,CASSPPPGTDTQYF,TGTGCCAGCTCACCACCCCCAGGGACAGATACGCAGTATTTT
TRBJ2-7,-,TRBV10-2,TRBD2,CASREVPGLAGLEQYF,TGCGCCAGCAGGGAAGTACCGGGACTAGCGGGACTCGAGCAGTACTTC
TRBJ2-5,-,TRBV21-1,-,CASSKTSSLLREETQYF,TGTGCCAGCAGCAAAACCTCGAGTCTATTGCGAGAAGAGACCCAGTACTTC
TRBJ1-2,once,TRBV19,TRBD1,CATGQIYGYTF,TGTGCCACGGGACAGATCTATGGCTACACCTTC
TRBJ2-3,-,TRBV7-9,TRBD1,CASSLTGRGDTQYF,TGTGCCAGCAGCTTGACAGGGCGAGGAGATACGCAGTATTTT
TRBJ2-7,-,TRBV5-1,TRBD2,CASSYGPGLAGEEQYF,TGCGCCAGCAGCTATGGACCGGGACTAGCGGGAGAGGAGCAGTACTTC
TRBJ1-6,-,TRBV7-9,-,CASGQGGINSPLHF,TGTGCCAGCGGGCAGGGCGGCATCAATTCACCCCTCCACTTT
TRBJ2-1,-,TRBV27,TRBD2,CASSLASGSYEQFF,TGTGCCAGCAGTTTGGCTAGCGGGAGCTATGAGCAGTTCTTC
TRBJ1-6,-,TRBV5-5,-,CASSLTPQGDSPLHF,TGTGCCAGCAGCTTGACCCCACAGGGAGATTCACCCCTCCACTTT
TRBJ1-3,-,TRBV18,TRBD1,CASSPNGQGRDTIYF,TGTGCCAGCTCGCCGAACGGACAGGGAAGGGACACCATATATTTT
TRBJ2-7,-,TRBV27,-,CASSTGTSSYEQYF,TGTGCCAGCAGTACAGGGACCAGCTCCTACGAGCAGTACTTC
TRBJ2-7,-,TRBV20-1,-,CSGQNSYEQYF,TGCAGTGGCCAGAACTCCTACGAGCAGTACTTC
TRBJ1-6,-,TRBV7-9,-,CASTYLNSPLHF,TGTGCCAGCACCTATCTGAATTCACCCCTCCACTTT
TRBJ2-7,-,TRBV5-1,TRBD2,CASSLLSSGLYEQYF,TGCGCCAGCAGCTTGTTATCTAGCGGACTCTACGAGCAGTACTTC
TRBJ1-6,-,TRBV6-5,-,CASSYGGNNSPLHF,TGTGCCAGCAGTTACGGGGGGAATAATTCACCCCTCCACTTT
TRBJ2-5,-,TRBV3-1/TRBV3-2,TRBD2,CASSQDLTSGQETQYF,TGTGCCAGCAGCCAAGATCTTACTAGCGGGCAAGAGACCCAGTACTTC
TRBJ2-7,once,TRBV5-1,TRBD2,CASSLAGVYEQYF,TGCGCCAGCAGCCTAGCGGGAGTTTACGAGCAGTACTTC
TRBJ2-7,-,TRBV7-9,TRBD2,CASSSLPRPGTSYEQYF,TGTGCCAGCAGCTCACTACCGCGGCCCGGGACTAGCTACGAGCAGTACTTC
TRBJ1-5,once,TRBV28,TRBD1,CASRDRSNQPQHF,TGTGCCAGCAGGGACAGGAGCAATCAGCCCCAGCATTTT
TRBJ2-1,-,TRBV27,TRBD2,CASSPPGRAGGRSEQFF,TGTGCCAGCAGCCCGCCTGGCCGAGCGGGAGGGCGTAGTGAGCAGTTCTTC
TRBJ1-1,-,TRBV5-6,-,CASSSMTRGSVTEAFF,TGTGCCAGCAGCTCGATGACTCGAGGTAGTGTCACTGAAGCTTTCTTT
TRBJ1-4,-,TRBV30,-,CAWRGLSLGVEKLFF,TGTGCCTGGAGAGGTCTATCCCTAGGAGTTGAAAAACTGTTTTTT
TRBJ2-7,-,TRBV3-1/TRBV3-2,TRBD2,CASSQGGLAGLYEQYF,TGTGCCAGCAGCCAAGGTGGACTAGCGGGGCTCTACGAGCAGTACTTC